Given below is one T cell receptor (beta chain) in context. Donors were Caucasian adults residing in Nashville, Tennessee, USA. At deep level, the assay was performed. Unsorted PBMC DNA sequencing spanned ten immunoSEQ deep assay plates. The table came from immunoSEQ multiplex PCR; TCRdb's copy has only in-frame clones and leaves some out. The sample has under 600,000 clones, roughly 85% seen once. This entry comes from a study of shared clonotypes between healthy human individuals. Across the whole study: Donor composition was two women and three men, aged 18 to 49.

With V trimmed by 3 bases and J by 0 bases, 5 bases remained unmatched. Germline V gene lookup returns CDR1 KGHSH and CDR2 LQKENI. The CDR3 length is 15 residues. The sequence came from a woman aged 35 to 49 in good health. Some clones in this sample may be carry-over from other donors' samples. V is TRBV18 and J is TRBJ2-7, with 7 bases matching TRBD1. Material: PBMCs. CDR3 in amino acids: CASSPGTAHSYEQYF. CDR3 nucleotide sequence: TGTGCCAGCTCACCGGGGACAGCCCACTCCTACGAGCAGTACTTC.